This T cell receptor beta chain is from a study of blood T cell repertoires in COVID-19. This table comes from immunoSEQ multiplex PCR, and its TCRdb copy is limited to in-frame clones, with some not included. The sample records roughly 350,000 clones, about 93% being singletons. The sequence derives from a woman between 18 and 30 years old who had recovered from COVID-19. The specimen sequenced was peripheral blood.

DNA for the CDR3: TGTGCCAGCAGCCCCTATACCTGGTTGGTCTCTGGAAACACCATATATTTT. This sequence encodes CASSPYTWLVSGNTIYF. The chain uses TRBV9 and TRBJ1-3; D is unclear. The CDR3 has 17 residues. The V end was cut by 4 bases, the J end by 0 bases, with 17 bases between. CDR1 is SGDLS and CDR2 is YYNGEE in the germline V gene.